The sequence of this TCR beta chain was determined in a study of T cells in Graves' hyperthyroidism and ophthalmopathy. Amplification targeted TCR beta CDR3 regions from RNA transcripts. Carried out on the TCR CDR3, a first-round RT-PCR used the HTBI primer set. One entry per CDR3 protein, called by TCRdb with MiXCR from the multiplex PCR reads. This sample has approximately 630,000 distinct CDR3 sequences; around 15% occur once, and the top ten carry over 3.5%. This CDR3 contains 15 residues. V was clipped by 0 bases and J by 7 bases, with 14 bases between them. The germline CDR1 and CDR2 sequences are SGDLS and YYNGEE.

This receptor was obtained from a woman aged 25 to 39 with Graves' hyperthyroidism. Sequenced input: blood. The chain is built from TRBV9 and TRBJ2-1; possibly TRBD2 for D (5 bases). The CDR3 here is CASSVGAGLPNEQFF. CDR3 nucleotide sequence: TGTGCCAGCAGCGTAGGCGCGGGTCTGCCAAATGAGCAGTTCTTC.